One sample yielded the 4 T cell receptor beta chains listed below, sequenced in a study of OX40 agonist ivuxolimab in advanced cancers. Sequenced by immunoSEQ multiplex PCR; TCRdb stores in-frame clones only, minus some. The sample contains nearly 70,000 clones, 83% of which appear only once. The material was CD4+ or CD8+ T cells sorted from blood, obtained in a trial of the OX40 agonist ivuxolimab. The receptor set was obtained from an adult with an advanced solid tumor such as melanoma, head and neck, liver or kidney cancer.

The CDR3 reads CASSYSNRLQETQYF. CDR3 nucleotides: TGTGCCAGCAGTTACTCGAATAGATTGCAAGAGACCCAGTACTTC. The chain has TRBV6-5 and TRBJ2-5; D remains unclear. The germline V and J ends were trimmed by 0 bases and 2 bases, with 10 bases remaining between them. The length of the CDR3 is 15 residues. Germline V gene data show CDR1 as MNHEY and CDR2 as SVGAGI.

This clone was detected a few times. CDR3 in amino acids: CASSLGYLESETQYF. For the CDR3, the DNA is TGTGCCAGCAGCTTAGGATACTTGGAGTCGGAGACCCAGTACTTC. The V call is TRBV7-2, the J call TRBJ2-5; D remains unclear. Trimming cost V 1 base and J 5 bases, with 14 bases left between them. The CDR3 sequence is 15 residues long. From germline, CDR1 is SGHTA and CDR2 FQGNSA. Full variable domain (rest looked up from reference TRBV7-2 and TRBJ2-5): GAGVSQSPSNKVTEKGKDVELRCDPISGHTALYWYRQSLGQGLEFLIYFQGNSAPDKSGLPSDRFSAERTGGSVSTLTIQRTQQEDSAVYLCASSLGYLESETQYFGPGTRLLVL.

This sequence joins TRBV5-1 and TRBJ2-5, with 7 bases aligning to TRBD1. CDR3 length equals 14 residues. Germline assignment: CDR1 SGHRS and CDR2 YFSETQ. Trimming cost V 3 bases and J 1 base; bases outside gene matches: 3. The CDR3 coding sequence is TGCGCCAGCAGCTCCAGGGACAGCCAAGAGACCCAGTACTTC. Translated: CASSSRDSQETQYF.

This clone came up a few times. V and J are TRBV6-5 and TRBJ2-5; D could derive from TRBD1 or TRBD2 (6 bases each). V lost 6 bases and J 4 bases, leaving 15 bases between the germline ends. The V gene's germline CDR1 is MNHEY and CDR2 SVGAGI. The length of the CDR3 is 14 residues. The DNA of the CDR3 is TGTGCCAGCAGCCCAGAAGGGGGAGGAGAGACCCAGTACTTC. Its protein is CASSPEGGGETQYF.